These 18 T cell receptor beta chains came from one sample sequenced in a study of immune characterization of retroperitoneal liposarcoma. TCRdb used MiXCR to reprocess the PCR reads, holding one entry per CDR3 protein. The sample records thousands of distinct CDR3 sequences, over 25% being singletons. The sample consisted of tumor tissue. The receptors originated from a female donor with retroperitoneal liposarcoma.

By share of the sample, this clonotype is medium-sized. The gene calls are TRBV6-1 and TRBJ2-7; D might be TRBD2 (6 bases). Germline CDR1 is MNHNS and CDR2 is SASEGT. The CDR3 is made up of 14 amino acids. V gave up 7 bases and J gave up 6 bases, with 19 bases separating them. In DNA, the CDR3 is TGTGCCAGCAAAACTAGCCGATCGGGTCCCGAGCAGTACTTC. As protein: CASKTSRSGPEQYF.

The chain uses TRBV6-1 and TRBJ1-5, with unresolved D. The germline gives CDR1 MNHNS, CDR2 SASEGT. Trimming cost V 7 bases and J 6 bases, with 16 bases left between them. The CDR3 totals 14 residues. The CDR3 loop is CASITGSAAQPQHF. CDR3 sequence (DNA): TGTGCCAGCATCACGGGGTCCGCCGCTCAGCCCCAGCATTTT.

The rearrangement links TRBV6-1 to TRBJ2-1; D not certain. The CDR3 is 11 residues long. Deletions cut 5 bases from V and 10 bases from J, with 9 bases between. The germline CDR1 and CDR2 sequences are MNHNS and SASEGT. CDR3 region: CASSRSGEQFF. CDR3 DNA: TGTGCCAGCAGTCGATCCGGAGAGCAGTTCTTC.

The J gene is TRBJ2-5, the V gene TRBV5-3, with 9 bases that match TRBD1. TRBV5-3 is given ORF status, its function remaining uncertain. The CDR3 has 14 amino acids. The ends lost 8 bases at V and 2 bases at J; junction bases unmatched: 7. The CDR3 reads CASSPGQGQETQYF. The CDR3 bases are TGTGCCAGCAGCCCGGGACAGGGTCAAGAGACCCAGTACTTC.

This clonotype was detected ten times or more. The J gene is TRBJ2-5, the V gene TRBV12-3 or TRBV12-4, with 7 bases lining up with TRBD1. Trimming at V came to 6 bases and at J to 5 bases, leaving 9 bases not matched to a gene. This CDR3 contains 14 residues. The chain's CDR3 is CASSRDRAQETQYF. The CDR3 DNA follows: TGTGCCAGCAGCCGTGACAGGGCCCAGGAGACCCAGTACTTC.

The CDR3 nucleotides read TGCAGCGCACGGCCTGGGACAGGAACGAGGGAGCAGTTCTTC. Its translation is CSARPGTGTREQFF. The V gene is TRBV29-1, the J gene TRBJ2-1; 8 nucleotides agree with TRBD1. The CDR3 contains 14 residues. Germline V gene data show CDR1 as SQVTM and CDR2 as ANQGSEA. Unmatched junction bases numbered 15, after V lost 7 bases and J lost 10 bases.

V usage is TRBV10-2 and J usage is TRBJ2-3; TRBD2 matches at 10 bases. Trimming took 7 bases from V and 3 from J; bases not matched to a gene: 10. The CDR3 covers 16 residues. Germline CDR1 WSHSY, CDR2 SAAADI. The DNA of the CDR3 is TGCGCCAGCACCTCCCTGGGACTAGCGCTGACAGATACGCAGTATTTT. The encoded protein is CASTSLGLALTDTQYF.

This clonotype was observed at least ten times. The V call is TRBV12-3 or TRBV12-4, the J call TRBJ2-1; D may be TRBD2 (6 bases). The DNA end favors TRBJ2-7, so the J call may be wrong. The CDR3 has 11 residues. The CDR3 loop is CASNSGDEQYF. The CDR3 region has the DNA TGTGCCAGCAACTCGGGGGATGAGCAGTACTTC.

This chain connects TRBV4-3 to TRBJ2-1, with a possible D match to TRBD1 (5 bases). The better agreement between TRBJ2-7 and the DNA end casts doubt on the J call. The length of the CDR3 is 14 residues. Germline-derived CDR1 and CDR2 are LGHNA and YSLEER. CDR3 DNA sequence: TGCGCCAGCAGCCAAGAGGCCAGGGCCTACGAGCAGTACTTC. Protein: CASSQEARAYEQYF.

Regarding this clonotype: A much larger clone lies one base from this, so it may be a read error. The chain recombines TRBV5-6 with TRBJ2-1, with TRBD2 as a possible D gene (6 bases). The J call could be wrong; TRBJ2-7 is a better fit for the DNA end. The CDR3 extends over 17 amino acids. The germline V gene encodes CDR1 SGHDT and CDR2 YYEEEE. This CDR3 is CASSFIGGLSSYNEQYF. CDR3 coding DNA: TGTGCCAGCAGCTTCATTGGAGGGCTGAGCTCCTACAATGAGCAGTACTTC.

This clonotype was detected many times. The V gene is TRBV6-1, the J gene TRBJ2-1; TRBD1 matches 7 bases. The end of the DNA fits TRBJ2-7 better, so the J call may be wrong. The CDR3 runs to 15 residues. Germline CDR1 is MNHNS and CDR2 is SASEGT. The CDR3 region has the DNA TGTGCCAGCAATCTATCCCCGGGACAGCAAAACGAGCAGTACTTC. It yields the protein CASNLSPGQQNEQYF.

The chain is built from TRBV7-2 and TRBJ2-1; D is ambiguous. This CDR3 is 15 amino acids long. The germline CDR1 and CDR2 sequences are SGHTA and FQGNSA. Between the trimmed V and J ends, which lost 4 bases and 7 bases, there was a span of 17 bases. CDR3 in DNA: TGTGCCAGCAGCTCCGTAAGAGACCAAGGGAATGAGCAGTTCTTC. Residues: CASSSVRDQGNEQFF.

This clonotype was seen repeatedly, ten times or more. The chain is built from TRBV6-1 and TRBJ2-5; 8 nucleotides match TRBD2. Looked up from germline, CDR1 is MNHNS and CDR2 is SASEGT. The CDR3 has 11 residues. Trimming cost V 6 bases and J 11 bases; bases outside gene matches: 5. The DNA of the CDR3 is TGTGCCAGCAGCAACGGGAGGGAGCAGTACTTC. Protein: CASSNGREQYF.

This clonotype was counted at least ten times. The chain uses TRBV6-6 and TRBJ2-7; D ambiguous. Germline CDR1 is MNHNY and CDR2 is SVGAGI (reference sequence). V lost 2 bases, J lost 4 bases, and 9 bases lay in between. This CDR3 region has 13 residues. This chain's CDR3 is CASSYRDQYEQYF. DNA of the CDR3: TGTGCCAGCAGTTACCGAGATCAATACGAGCAGTACTTC.

By share, this clonotype counts as medium-sized. V usage is TRBV12-3 or TRBV12-4 and J usage is TRBJ2-1, with D tentatively TRBD2 (6 bases). The J call could be wrong; TRBJ2-7 is a better fit for the DNA end. This CDR3 region has 14 residues. Here the CDR3 reads CASSFRVIGGEQYF. DNA of the CDR3: TGTGCCAGCAGTTTTCGGGTAATCGGGGGCGAGCAGTACTTC.

The V call is TRBV7-6, the J call TRBJ1-1; maybe TRBD1 (5 bases). The CDR3 runs 15 residues. Between the trimmed V and J ends, which lost 5 bases and 1 base, there was a span of 14 bases. CDR1 SGHVS and CDR2 FNYEAQ come from the germline V gene. The CDR3 bases are TGTGCCAGCAGCGATATCAATACAGGGAACACTGAAGCTTTCTTT. It is translated as CASSDINTGNTEAFF.

In its sample, this clonotype was seen many times. V is TRBV6-1 and J is TRBJ2-1; D gene uncertain. V was trimmed by 2 bases and J by 8 bases, leaving 4 bases between them. Looked up from germline, CDR1 is MNHNS and CDR2 is SASEGT. This CDR3 comprises 11 residues. CDR3 DNA sequence: TGTGCCAGCAGTGAAAGGGATGAGCAGTTCTTC. Its translation: CASSERDEQFF.

This clonotype was counted at least ten times. This chain joins TRBV6-1 and TRBJ1-6; 8 bases line up with TRBD1. V was pared by 5 bases and J by 8 bases, with 5 bases of the junction left unmatched. Per the germline V gene, CDR1 is MNHNS and CDR2 is SASEGT. The CDR3 has 14 amino acids. The CDR3 region is CASSYDRGHSPLHF. CDR3 DNA: TGTGCCAGCAGTTATGACAGGGGACATTCACCCCTCCACTTT.